This T cell receptor beta chain is drawn from a study of T cell repertoires in cytomegalovirus infection. TCRdb independently ran MiXCR on the reads; one entry per CDR3 protein. Of approximately 250,000 distinct CDR3 sequences listed, about 7% are singletons. This clonotype occurred many times. Its target is not known. Overall study findings and caveats: Dominating the ex vivo response were HLA-C-restricted CMV-specific TCR beta clonotypes.

This receptor was identified in a human donor in good health (CMV status not recorded). Some clones in this sample may be carry-over from other donors' samples. Sequencing input: PBMCs.

CDR3: CASLRGGGGQPQHF. CDR3 DNA: TGTGCCAGCCTCCGGGGAGGGGGCGGTCAGCCCCAGCATTTT. The V call is TRBV6-6, the J call TRBJ1-5; 7 bases are a match to TRBD1. CDR3 size: 14 residues. The trim removed 8 bases at V and 6 bases at J, leaving 10 bases unmatched. Germline CDR1 reads MNHNY; CDR2 reads SVGAGI (reference sequence).